Presented here are 3 T cell receptor beta chains from one specimen sequenced in a study of T-cell memory formation after mild COVID-19. A single record per CDR3 protein comes from TCRdb applying MiXCR to the 5' RACE reads. This sample has about 180,000 distinct CDR3 sequences; less than 20% occur once, and the top ten carry approximately 4%. The sequencing sample was made of PBMCs or a T cell subset sorted from them (not recorded which). The receptors were sampled from a man aged 18 to 29 who had mild COVID-19 (a few samples of this study predate the infection). Cell type and time point are not known.

This clonotype was detected many times. The chain couples TRBV7-2 to TRBJ1-2; D might be TRBD1 (6 bases). This CDR3 has 15 residues. CDR1 is SGHTA, CDR2 FQGNSA, per germline. V was shortened by 1 base and J by 1 base, with 10 bases between the two germline ends. CDR3 in amino acids: CASSLDGQHNYGYTF. CDR3 DNA sequence: TGTGCCAGCAGCTTAGACGGACAGCATAACTATGGCTACACCTTC.

The chain recombines TRBV11-2 with TRBJ2-5, with unresolved D. CDR3 size: 15 residues. Per the germline V gene, CDR1 is SGHAT and CDR2 is FQNNGV. Trimming left V 1 base short and J 4 bases short, with 13 bases between. The CDR3 region is CASSLVGQEVETQYF. The CDR3 coding sequence is TGTGCCAGCAGCTTAGTTGGCCAAGAGGTAGAGACCCAGTACTTC.

This clonotype was found a few times. At one end, the junction sequence differs from germline, possibly due to a read error. The chain joins TRBV6-2 or TRBV6-3 to TRBJ1-1; 11 bases line up with TRBD1. The length of the CDR3 is 12 residues. The germline gives CDR1 MNHEY, CDR2 SVGEGT. The CDR3 is CASSEGTGGRLF. Written as DNA, the CDR3 is TGTGCCAGCAGCGAAGGGACAGGGGGAAGGCTCTTT.